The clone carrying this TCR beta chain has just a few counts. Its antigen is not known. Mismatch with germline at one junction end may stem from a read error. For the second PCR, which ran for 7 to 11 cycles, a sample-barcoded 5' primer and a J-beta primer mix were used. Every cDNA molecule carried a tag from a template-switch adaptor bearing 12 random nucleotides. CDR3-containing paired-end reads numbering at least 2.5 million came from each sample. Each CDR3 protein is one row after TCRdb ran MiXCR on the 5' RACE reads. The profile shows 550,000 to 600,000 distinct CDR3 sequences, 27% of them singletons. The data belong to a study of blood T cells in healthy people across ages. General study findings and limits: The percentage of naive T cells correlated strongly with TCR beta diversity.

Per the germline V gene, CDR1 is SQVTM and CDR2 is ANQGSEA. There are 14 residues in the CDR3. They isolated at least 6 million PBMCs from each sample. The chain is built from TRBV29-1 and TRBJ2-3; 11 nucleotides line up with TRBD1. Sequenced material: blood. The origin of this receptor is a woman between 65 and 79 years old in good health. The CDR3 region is CGVRDRGTTDTQYF. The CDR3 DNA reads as TGCGGCGTGCGGGACAGGGGGACAACAGATACGCAGTATTTT.